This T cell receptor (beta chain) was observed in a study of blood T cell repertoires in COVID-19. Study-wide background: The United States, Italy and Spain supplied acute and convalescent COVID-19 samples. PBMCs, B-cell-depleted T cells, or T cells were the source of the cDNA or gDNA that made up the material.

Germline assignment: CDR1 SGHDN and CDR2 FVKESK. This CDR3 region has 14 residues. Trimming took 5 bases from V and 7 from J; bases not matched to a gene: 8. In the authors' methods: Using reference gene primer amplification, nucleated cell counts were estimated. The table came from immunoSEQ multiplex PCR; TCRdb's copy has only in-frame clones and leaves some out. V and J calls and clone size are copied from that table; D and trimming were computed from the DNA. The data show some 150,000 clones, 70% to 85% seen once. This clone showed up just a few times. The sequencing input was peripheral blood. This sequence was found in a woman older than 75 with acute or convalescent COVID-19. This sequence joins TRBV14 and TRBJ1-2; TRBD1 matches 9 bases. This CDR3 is CASSDEQGAFGYTF. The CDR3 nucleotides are TGTGCCAGCAGCGACGAACAGGGGGCCTTTGGCTACACCTTC.